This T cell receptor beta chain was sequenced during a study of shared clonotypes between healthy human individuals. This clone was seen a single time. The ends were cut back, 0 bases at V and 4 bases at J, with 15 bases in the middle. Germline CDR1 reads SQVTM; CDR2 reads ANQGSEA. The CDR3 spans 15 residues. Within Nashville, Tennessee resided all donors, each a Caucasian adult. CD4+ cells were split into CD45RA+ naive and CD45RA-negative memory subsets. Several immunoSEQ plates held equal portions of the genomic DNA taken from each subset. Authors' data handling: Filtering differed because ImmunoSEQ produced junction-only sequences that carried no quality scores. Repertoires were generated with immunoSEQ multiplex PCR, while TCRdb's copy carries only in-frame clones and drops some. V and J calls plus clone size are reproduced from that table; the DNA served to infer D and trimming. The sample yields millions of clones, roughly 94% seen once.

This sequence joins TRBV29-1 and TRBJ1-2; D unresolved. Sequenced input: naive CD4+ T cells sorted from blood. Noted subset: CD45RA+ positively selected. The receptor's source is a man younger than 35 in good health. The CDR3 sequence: CSVEDMGKRIYGYTF. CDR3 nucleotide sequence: TGCAGCGTTGAAGATATGGGGAAAAGAATCTATGGCTACACCTTC. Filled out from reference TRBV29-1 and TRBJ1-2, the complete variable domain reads SAVISQKPSRDICQRGTSLTIQCQVDSQVTMMFWYRQQPGQSLTLIATANQGSEATYESGFVIDKFPISRPNLTFSTLTVSNMSPEDSSIYLCSVEDMGKRIYGYTFGSGTRLTVV.